Each of the 10 T cell receptor beta chains below was sequenced from the same sample in a study of T cell responses to AZD1222 COVID-19 vaccine. Using immunoSEQ multiplex PCR, the repertoire was profiled, and TCRdb retains in-frame clones only, with some absent. Of around 99,000 clones listed, 85% to 95% are singletons. Sequences were derived from peripheral blood, sampled on day 0 of AZD1222 vaccination. These receptor sequences come from an adult in good health.

This clone came up once. The chain uses TRBV7-6 and TRBJ2-1; tentatively, D is TRBD1 or TRBD2 (5 bases each). The V and J ends lost 2 bases and 5 bases respectively, with 16 bases between them. This CDR3 comprises 16 residues. Germline loops: CDR1 SGHVS, CDR2 FNYEAQ. CDR3: CASSLSGTALHNEQFF. The CDR3 coding sequence is TGTGCCAGCAGCTTATCCGGGACGGCGCTCCACAATGAGCAGTTCTTC.

This chain uses TRBV6-5 with TRBJ1-1, with TRBD1 as a possible D gene (6 bases). The germline V and J ends were trimmed by 6 bases and 3 bases, with 17 bases remaining between them. CDR1 and CDR2 (germline): MNHEY, SVGAGI. This CDR3 contains 15 residues. CDR3 nucleotide sequence: TGTGCCAGCAGGCAAAGACAGGACTTTTACACTGAAGCTTTCTTT. This codes for CASRQRQDFYTEAFF.

J is TRBJ1-2 and V is TRBV19; D is unclear. Trimming took off 3 bases at V and 8 bases at J, with 10 bases between the two ends. This CDR3 region has 12 residues. Germline CDR1 and CDR2: LNHDA and SQIVND (reference sequence). CDR3 sequence: CASSMILGGYTF. CDR3 bases: TGTGCCAGTAGTATGATCTTAGGGGGCTACACCTTC.

V gene TRBV5-6 combines with J gene TRBJ2-2, with a tentative D call TRBD1 (5 bases). The V and J ends lost 4 bases and 1 base respectively, with 17 bases between them. The CDR3 runs to 17 residues. CDR1 SGHDT and CDR2 YYEEEE come from the germline V gene. CDR3 residues: CASSPPWGQQNTGELFF. CDR3 nucleotide sequence: TGTGCCAGCAGCCCTCCCTGGGGCCAGCAGAACACCGGGGAGCTGTTTTTT.

Points on this clone: The germline gene is not matched at one end of the junction; a read error may be the cause. CDR3 sequence (DNA): TGTGCCAGTAGTCAAGGGGGACAGACTACTGAAAAACTGTTTTTT. Residues: CASSQGGQTTEKLFF. V gene TRBV19 combines with J gene TRBJ1-4; 7 bases align to TRBD1. Germline CDR1 reads LNHDA; CDR2 reads SQIVND (reference sequence). CDR3 length: 15 residues.

The CDR3 bases are TGTGCCAGCAGCTTAGGGGTCAGGGGGATAGGCTACACCTTC. It codes for CASSLGVRGIGYTF. This chain joins TRBV7-8 and TRBJ1-2, with 7 nucleotides matching TRBD1. The CDR3 extends over 14 amino acids. CDR1 SGHVS and CDR2 FQNEAQ come from the germline V gene. With V trimmed by 1 base and J by 8 bases, 7 bases remained unmatched.

V gene TRBV19 combines with J gene TRBJ1-1; D may be TRBD1 (6 bases). Germline V gene data show CDR1 as LNHDA and CDR2 as SQIVND (reference sequence). The V and J ends lost 6 bases and 1 base respectively, with 18 bases between them. The CDR3 spans 16 residues. CDR3 in DNA: TGTGCCAGTAGACCCAAAAGGACAGCCCAGAACACTGAAGCTTTCTTT. It translates to CASRPKRTAQNTEAFF.

The chain has TRBV6-5 and TRBJ1-4; the D is unclear. CDR3 length: 15 residues. Germline V gene lookup returns CDR1 MNHEY and CDR2 SVGAGI. V shed 6 bases and J shed 0 bases, with 11 bases lying between them. This CDR3 reads CASSFYSSTNEKLFF. CDR3 bases: TGTGCCAGCAGCTTTTACAGTTCAACTAATGAAAAACTGTTTTTT.

The rearrangement links TRBV28 to TRBJ1-1; D is unresolved. The V end was cut by 8 bases, the J end by 0 bases, with 7 bases between. The germline CDR1 and CDR2 sequences are MDHEN and SYDVKM. The CDR3 has 12 amino acids. In DNA form, the CDR3 reads TGTGCCAGCGGTGAACTGAACACTGAAGCTTTCTTT. Its protein is CASGELNTEAFF.

CDR3 in DNA: TGTGCCAGCAGTGGCCCTCTCGGCTCGTCAGATACGCAGTATTTT. Translating it yields CASSGPLGSSDTQYF. The V call is TRBV2, the J call TRBJ2-3, with unresolved D. The germline V and J ends were trimmed by 4 bases and 4 bases, with 15 bases remaining between them. Germline V gene data show CDR1 as SNHLY and CDR2 as FYNNEI. The length of the CDR3 is 15 residues.